This TCR beta chain comes out of a study of T cell responses to AZD1222 COVID-19 vaccine. Regarding the study as a whole: Repertoires were sampled only after the peak T cell response. Seropositive at baseline were only a handful of AZD1222 recipients.

The table came from immunoSEQ multiplex PCR; TCRdb's copy has only in-frame clones and leaves some out. The sample carries 140,000 to 150,000 clones, more than 85% recorded once. Germline CDR1 reads SGHNT; CDR2 reads YYREEE (reference sequence). Unmatched junction bases numbered 9, after V lost 2 bases and J lost 9 bases. The CDR3 loop spans 16 amino acids. About this clone: Its cognate antigen is unknown.

The rearrangement links TRBV5-4 to TRBJ1-6; 9 nucleotides match TRBD1. The sequenced sample was peripheral blood, obtained on day 0 of AZD1222 vaccination. This receptor was taken from an adult in good health. The CDR3 sequence is CASSFGRDRVGSPLHF. DNA for the CDR3: TGTGCCAGCAGCTTCGGGCGGGACAGGGTCGGTTCACCCCTCCACTTT.